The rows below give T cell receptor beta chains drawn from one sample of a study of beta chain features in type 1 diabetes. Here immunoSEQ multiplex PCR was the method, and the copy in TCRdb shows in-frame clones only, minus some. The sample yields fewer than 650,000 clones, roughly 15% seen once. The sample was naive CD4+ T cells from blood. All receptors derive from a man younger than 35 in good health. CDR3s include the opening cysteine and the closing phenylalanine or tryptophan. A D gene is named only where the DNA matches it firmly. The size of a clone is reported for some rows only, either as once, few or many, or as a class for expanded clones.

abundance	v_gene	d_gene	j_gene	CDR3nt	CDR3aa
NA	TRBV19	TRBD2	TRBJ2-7	TGTGCCAGTAGTATGGCGCTAGCGGGGCCCAAAGGGCAGTACTTC	CASSMALAGPKGQYF
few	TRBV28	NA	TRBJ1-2	TGTGCCAGCAGTCTGGGATCTTATGGCTACACCTTC	CASSLGSYGYTF
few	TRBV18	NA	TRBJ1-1	TGTGCCAGCTCACCACAGTCAGGGGTTGGCACTGAAGCTTTCTTT	CASSPQSGVGTEAFF
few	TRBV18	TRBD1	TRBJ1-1	TGTGCCAGCTCGGGTCTTAGGGGGCTCACTGAAGCTTTCTTT	CASSGLRGLTEAFF
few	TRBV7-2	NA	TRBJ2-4	TGTGCCAGCAGCTTAGCGTTTACAGGGCATTTGAGAGAGACCAAAAACATTCAGTACTTC	CASSLAFTGHLRETKNIQYF
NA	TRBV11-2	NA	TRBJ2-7	TGTGCCAGCAGAACTCTGAGAGGCGGCAACTCCTACGAGCAGTACTTC	CASRTLRGGNSYEQYF
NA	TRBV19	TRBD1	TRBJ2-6	TGTGCCAGCAGGGACAGGGCCCTCTCTGGGGCCAACGTCCTGACTTTC	CASRDRALSGANVLTF
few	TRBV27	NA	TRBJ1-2	TGTGCCAGCAGTTTGGGGCAGGGGAGGCCCTATGGCTACACCTTC	CASSLGQGRPYGYTF
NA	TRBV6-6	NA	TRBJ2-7	TGTGCCAGCAGTTACTCGGGGGATTACGAGCAGTACTTC	CASSYSGDYEQYF
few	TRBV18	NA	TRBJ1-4	TGTGCCAGCTCTCCGAGACAGAATGAAAAACTGTTTTTT	CASSPRQNEKLFF
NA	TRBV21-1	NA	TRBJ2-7	TGTGCCAGCAGCAACGGGGACAGGGGTATTAATTTTCACGAGCAGTACTTC	CASSNGDRGINFHEQYF
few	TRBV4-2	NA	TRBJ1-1	TGTGCCAGCAGCCAACCCCCCGGGAACACTGAAGCTTTCTTT	CASSQPPGNTEAFF
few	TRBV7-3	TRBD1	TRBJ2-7	TGTGCCAGCAGCTTGACCGGGACAGGGAAGGCCTACGAGCAGTACTTC	CASSLTGTGKAYEQYF
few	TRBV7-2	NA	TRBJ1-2	TGTGCCAGCAGCTTAGCGAAGGTCGTAGCCTTC	CASSLAKVVAF
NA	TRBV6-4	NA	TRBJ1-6	TGTGCCAGCAGTGCCCTTCCACGCGGAAATAATTCACCCCTCCACTTT	CASSALPRGNNSPLHF
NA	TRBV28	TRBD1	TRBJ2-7	TGTGCCAGCAGTTCCCCGGGACAGGGGGTGTGGGAGCAGTACTTC	CASSSPGQGVWEQYF
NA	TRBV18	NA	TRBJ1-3	TGTGCCAGCTCACCAAAACAAGTCTCTGGAAACACCATATATTTT	CASSPKQVSGNTIYF
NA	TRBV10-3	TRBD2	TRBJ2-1	TGTGCCATCAGTGAGGTGTTGACTAGCGGGTACAATGAGCAGTTCTTC	CAISEVLTSGYNEQFF
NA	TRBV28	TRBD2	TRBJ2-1	TGTGCCAGCATCCAGCGGGGGGTCCGCCCCGATGAGCAGTTCTTC	CASIQRGVRPDEQFF
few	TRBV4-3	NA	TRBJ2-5	TGCGCCAGCAGCCAGGGGGGACAGCTCCAAGAGACCCAGTACTTC	CASSQGGQLQETQYF
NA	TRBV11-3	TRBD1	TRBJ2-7	TGTGCCAGCAGCCCTAGGGACAGCTCCGAGCAGTACTTC	CASSPRDSSEQYF
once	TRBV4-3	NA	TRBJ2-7	TGCGCCAGCAGCCAAGGCCCTCGAAGGGCCCGGTGGGACGAGCAGTACTTC	CASSQGPRRARWDEQYF
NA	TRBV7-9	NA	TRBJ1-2	TGTGCCAGCAGCTTTTCAGGCAGGGAAGGCTACACCTTC	CASSFSGREGYTF
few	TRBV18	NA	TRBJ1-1	TGTGCCAGCTCAGACAGGTACACTGAAGCTTTCTTT	CASSDRYTEAFF
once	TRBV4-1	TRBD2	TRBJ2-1	TGCGCCAGCAGCCAACGACAGGCTAGCGGGGCCTCCTACAATGAGCAGTTCTTC	CASSQRQASGASYNEQFF
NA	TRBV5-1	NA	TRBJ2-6	TGCGCCAGCAGCCCTAGGGGGGACGGCTTCTCTGGGGCCAACGTCCTGACTTTC	CASSPRGDGFSGANVLTF
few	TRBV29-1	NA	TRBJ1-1	TGCAGCGTTGCGGTGGTGGGGGGGAACACTGAAGCTTTCTTT	CSVAVVGGNTEAFF
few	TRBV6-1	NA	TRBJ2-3	TGTGCCAGCCAAGCGGGCCCCAGCACAGATACGCAGTATTTT	CASQAGPSTDTQYF
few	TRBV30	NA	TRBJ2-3	TGTGCCTGGAGTACAGGGTTAAGCACAGATACGCAGTATTTT	CAWSTGLSTDTQYF
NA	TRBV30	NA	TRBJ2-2	TGTGCCTGGAGTGCCTACGGATACACCGGGGAGCTGTTTTTT	CAWSAYGYTGELFF
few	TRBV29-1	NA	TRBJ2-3	TGCAGCCCCTACGAATTGGATACGCAGTATTTT	CSPYELDTQYF
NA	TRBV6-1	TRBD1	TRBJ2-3	TGTGCCAGCCGGGACAGTGGCCTTAGCACAGATACGCAGTATTTT	CASRDSGLSTDTQYF
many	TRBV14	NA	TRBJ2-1	TGTGCCAGCAGCCCGAGGGCGGACCCGGGGGATGAGCAGTTCTTC	CASSPRADPGDEQFF
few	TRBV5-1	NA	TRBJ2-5	TGCGCCAGCAGCTTGGCCGAAGAGGGTTCAGAGACCCAGTACTTC	CASSLAEEGSETQYF
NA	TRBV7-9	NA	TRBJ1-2	TGTGCCAGCAGCCCCCAAGGAGGGGTAGGCTACACCTTC	CASSPQGGVGYTF